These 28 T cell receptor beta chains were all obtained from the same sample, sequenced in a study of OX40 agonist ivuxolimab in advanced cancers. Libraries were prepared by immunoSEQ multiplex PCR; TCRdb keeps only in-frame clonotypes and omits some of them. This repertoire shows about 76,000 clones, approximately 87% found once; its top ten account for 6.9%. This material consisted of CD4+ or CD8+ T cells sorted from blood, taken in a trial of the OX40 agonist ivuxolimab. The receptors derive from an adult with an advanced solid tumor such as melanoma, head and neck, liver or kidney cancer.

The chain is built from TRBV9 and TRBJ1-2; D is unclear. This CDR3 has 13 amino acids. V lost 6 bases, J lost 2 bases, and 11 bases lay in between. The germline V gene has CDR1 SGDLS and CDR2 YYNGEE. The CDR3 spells CASTQIGNYGYTF. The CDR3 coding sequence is TGTGCCAGCACCCAAATAGGCAACTATGGCTACACCTTC. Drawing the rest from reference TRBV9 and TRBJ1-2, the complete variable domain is DSGVTQTPKHLITATGQRVTLRCSPRSGDLSVYWYQQSLDQGLQFLIQYYNGEERAKGNILERFSAQQFPDLHSELNLSSLELGDSALYFCASTQIGNYGYTFGSGTRLTVV.

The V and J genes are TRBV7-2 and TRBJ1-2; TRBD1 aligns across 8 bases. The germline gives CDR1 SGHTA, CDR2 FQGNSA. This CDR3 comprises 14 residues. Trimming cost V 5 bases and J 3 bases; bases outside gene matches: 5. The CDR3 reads CASSQTGAHYGYTF. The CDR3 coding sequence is TGTGCCAGCAGCCAGACAGGGGCACACTATGGCTACACCTTC. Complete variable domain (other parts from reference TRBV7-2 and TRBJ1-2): GAGVSQSPSNKVTEKGKDVELRCDPISGHTALYWYRQSLGQGLEFLIYFQGNSAPDKSGLPSDRFSAERTGGSVSTLTIQRTQQEDSAVYLCASSQTGAHYGYTFGSGTRLTVV.

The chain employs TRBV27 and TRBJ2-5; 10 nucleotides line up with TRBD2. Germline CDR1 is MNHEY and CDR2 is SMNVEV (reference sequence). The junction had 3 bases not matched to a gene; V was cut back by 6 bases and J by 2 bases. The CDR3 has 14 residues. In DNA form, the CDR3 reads TGTGCCAGCAGCCGAGCGGGGGGGCAAGAGACCCAGTACTTC. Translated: CASSRAGGQETQYF.

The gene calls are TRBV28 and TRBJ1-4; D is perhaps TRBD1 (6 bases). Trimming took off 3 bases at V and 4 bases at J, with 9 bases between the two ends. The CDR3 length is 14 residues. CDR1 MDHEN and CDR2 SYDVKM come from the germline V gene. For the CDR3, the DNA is TGTGCCAGCAGTTTTCGGACAGTTAATGAAAAACTGTTTTTT. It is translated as CASSFRTVNEKLFF.

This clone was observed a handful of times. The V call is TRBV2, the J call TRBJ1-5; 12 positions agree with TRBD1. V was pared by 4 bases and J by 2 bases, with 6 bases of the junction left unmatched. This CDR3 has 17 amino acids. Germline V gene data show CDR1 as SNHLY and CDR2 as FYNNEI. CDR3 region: CASSGFGTGGGNQPQHF. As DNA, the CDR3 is TGTGCCAGCAGTGGCTTCGGGACAGGGGGCGGCAATCAGCCCCAGCATTTT.

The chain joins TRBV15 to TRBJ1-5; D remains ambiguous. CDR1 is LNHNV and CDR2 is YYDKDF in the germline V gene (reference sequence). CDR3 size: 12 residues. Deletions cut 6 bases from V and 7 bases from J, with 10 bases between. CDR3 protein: CATSWVGQPQHF. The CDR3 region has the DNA TGTGCCACCAGTTGGGTAGGGCAGCCCCAGCATTTT.

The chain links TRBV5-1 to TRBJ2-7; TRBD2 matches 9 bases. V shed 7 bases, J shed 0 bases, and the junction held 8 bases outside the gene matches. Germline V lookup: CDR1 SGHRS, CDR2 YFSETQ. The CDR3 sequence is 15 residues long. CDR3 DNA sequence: TGCGCCAGCGCCATCAGCGGGGGGTCCTCCTACGAGCAGTACTTC. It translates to CASAISGGSSYEQYF.

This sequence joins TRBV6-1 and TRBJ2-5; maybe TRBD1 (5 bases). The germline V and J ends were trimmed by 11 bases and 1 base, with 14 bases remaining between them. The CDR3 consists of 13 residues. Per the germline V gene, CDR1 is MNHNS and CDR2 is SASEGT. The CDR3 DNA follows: TGTGCCGCAGGGCGGAGCAGCCAAGAGACCCAGTACTTC. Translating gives CAAGRSSQETQYF.

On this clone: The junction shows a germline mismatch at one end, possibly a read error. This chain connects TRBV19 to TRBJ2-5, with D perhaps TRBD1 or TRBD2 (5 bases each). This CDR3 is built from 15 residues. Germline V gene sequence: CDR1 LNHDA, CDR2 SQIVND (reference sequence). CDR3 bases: TGTGCGAGTAAGGGGACCGGGACCGGGGAAGGGACCCAGTACTTC. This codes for CASKGTGTGEGTQYF.

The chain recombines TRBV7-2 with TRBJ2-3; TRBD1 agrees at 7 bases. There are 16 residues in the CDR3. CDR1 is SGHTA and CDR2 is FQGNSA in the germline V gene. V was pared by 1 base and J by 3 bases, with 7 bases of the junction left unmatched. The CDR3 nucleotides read TGTGCCAGCAGCTTAGGGGCAGGGGGTCGAACAGATACGCAGTATTTT. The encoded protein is CASSLGAGGRTDTQYF.

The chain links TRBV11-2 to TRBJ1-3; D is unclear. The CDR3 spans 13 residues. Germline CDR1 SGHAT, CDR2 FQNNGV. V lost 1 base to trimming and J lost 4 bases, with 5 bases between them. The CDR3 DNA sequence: TGTGCCAGCAGCTTAGCTGGGGGAAACACCATATATTTT. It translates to CASSLAGGNTIYF.

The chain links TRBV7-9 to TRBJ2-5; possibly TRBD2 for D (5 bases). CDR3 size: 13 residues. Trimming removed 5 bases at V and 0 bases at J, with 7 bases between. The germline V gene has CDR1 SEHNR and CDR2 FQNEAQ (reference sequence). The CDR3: CASSTRNQETQYF. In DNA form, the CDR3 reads TGTGCCAGCAGCACTAGAAACCAAGAGACCCAGTACTTC.

This chain's CDR3 is CASSQDGVSGVKEQFF. The CDR3 nucleotides read TGCGCCAGCAGCCAAGACGGCGTTAGCGGGGTGAAAGAGCAGTTCTTC. The chain combines TRBV4-3 with TRBJ2-1, with TRBD2 matching over 8 bases. The CDR3 covers 16 residues. The V gene's germline CDR1 is LGHNA and CDR2 YSLEER. After removal of 0 bases from V and 10 bases from J, the junction contained 11 bases not matched to a gene.

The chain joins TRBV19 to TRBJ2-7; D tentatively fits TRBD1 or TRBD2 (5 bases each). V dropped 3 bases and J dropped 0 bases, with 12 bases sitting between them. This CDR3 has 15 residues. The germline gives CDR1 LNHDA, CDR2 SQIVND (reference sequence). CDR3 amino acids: CASSMEDTYSYEQYF. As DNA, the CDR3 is TGTGCCAGTAGTATGGAGGACACCTACTCCTACGAGCAGTACTTC.

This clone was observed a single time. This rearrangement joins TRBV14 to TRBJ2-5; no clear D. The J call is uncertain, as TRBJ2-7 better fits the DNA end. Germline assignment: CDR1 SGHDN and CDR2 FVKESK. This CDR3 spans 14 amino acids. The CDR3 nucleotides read TGTGCCAGCAGCCGCCCGGGCCTTACCTACGAGCAGTACTTC. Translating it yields CASSRPGLTYEQYF.

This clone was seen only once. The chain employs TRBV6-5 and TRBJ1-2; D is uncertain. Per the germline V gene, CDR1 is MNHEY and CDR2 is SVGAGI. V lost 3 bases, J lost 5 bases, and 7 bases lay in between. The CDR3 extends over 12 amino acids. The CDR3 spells CASSYGGYGYTF. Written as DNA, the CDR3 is TGTGCCAGCAGTTATGGAGGTTATGGCTACACCTTC.

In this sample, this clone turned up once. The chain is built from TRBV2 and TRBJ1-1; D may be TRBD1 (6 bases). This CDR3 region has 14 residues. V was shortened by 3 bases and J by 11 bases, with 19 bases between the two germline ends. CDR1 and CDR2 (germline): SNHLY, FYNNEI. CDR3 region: CASSDTRQVQLAFF. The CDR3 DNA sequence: TGTGCCAGCAGTGATACCCGACAGGTCCAGCTGGCTTTCTTT.

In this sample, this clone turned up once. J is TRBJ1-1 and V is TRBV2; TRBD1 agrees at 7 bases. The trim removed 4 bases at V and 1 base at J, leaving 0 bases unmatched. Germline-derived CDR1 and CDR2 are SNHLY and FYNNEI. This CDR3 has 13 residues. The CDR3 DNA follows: TGTGCCAGCAGTGGGGACAGGAACACTGAAGCTTTCTTT. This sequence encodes CASSGDRNTEAFF.

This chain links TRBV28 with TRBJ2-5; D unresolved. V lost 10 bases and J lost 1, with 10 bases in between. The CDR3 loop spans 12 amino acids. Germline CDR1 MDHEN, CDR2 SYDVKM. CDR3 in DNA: TGTGCCACCATAGGAATCCAAGAGACCCAGTACTTC. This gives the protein CATIGIQETQYF.

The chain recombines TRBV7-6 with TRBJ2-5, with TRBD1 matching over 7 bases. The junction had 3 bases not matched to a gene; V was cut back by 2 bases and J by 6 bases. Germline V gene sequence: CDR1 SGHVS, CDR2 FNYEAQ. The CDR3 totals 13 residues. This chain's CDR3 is CASSLNRGKTQYF. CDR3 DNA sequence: TGTGCCAGCAGCTTAAACAGGGGAAAGACCCAGTACTTC.

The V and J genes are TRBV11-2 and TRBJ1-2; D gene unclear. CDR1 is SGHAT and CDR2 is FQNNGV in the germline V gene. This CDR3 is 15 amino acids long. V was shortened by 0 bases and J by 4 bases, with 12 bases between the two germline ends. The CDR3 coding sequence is TGTGCCAGCAGCTTAGATTCGGGTTTTTCCTATGGCTACACCTTC. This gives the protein CASSLDSGFSYGYTF.

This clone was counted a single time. The CDR3 DNA reads TGTGCCAGCTTCGCGGACAGGGGTCCCTACGAGCAGTACTTC. Amino acid sequence: CASFADRGPYEQYF. The chain has TRBV18 and TRBJ2-7, with 9 bases aligning to TRBD1. CDR3 size: 14 residues. Germline CDR1 KGHSH, CDR2 LQKENI. V lost 7 bases, J lost 2 bases, and 6 bases stayed unmatched. Looking up the rest from reference TRBV18 and TRBJ2-7 gives the full variable domain: NAGVMQNPRHLVRRRGQEARLRCSPMKGHSHVYWYRQLPEEGLKFMVYLQKENIIDESGMPKERFSAEFPKEGPSILRIQQVVRGDSAAYFCASFADRGPYEQYFGPGTRLTVT.

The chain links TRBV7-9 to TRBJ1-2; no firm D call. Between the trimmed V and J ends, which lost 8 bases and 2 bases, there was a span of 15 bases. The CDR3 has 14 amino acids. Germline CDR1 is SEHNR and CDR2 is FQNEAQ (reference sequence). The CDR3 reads CASHPGERNYGYTF. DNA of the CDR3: TGTGCCAGCCACCCAGGCGAGCGGAACTATGGCTACACCTTC.

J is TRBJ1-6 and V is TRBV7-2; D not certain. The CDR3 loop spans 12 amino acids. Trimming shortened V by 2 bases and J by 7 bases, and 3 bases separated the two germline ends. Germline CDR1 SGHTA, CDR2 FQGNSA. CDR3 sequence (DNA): TGTGCCAGCAGCTTATCCAATTCACCCCTCCACTTT. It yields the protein CASSLSNSPLHF.

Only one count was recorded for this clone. The CDR3 sequence: CASSLYGDPYEQYF. CDR3 bases: TGTGCCAGCAGTTTATACGGGGATCCCTACGAGCAGTACTTC. This chain links TRBV28 with TRBJ2-5; D might be TRBD2 (5 bases). The J call may be faulty, since TRBJ2-7 better matches the DNA end. CDR3 length: 14 residues. CDR1 and CDR2 (germline): MDHEN, SYDVKM.

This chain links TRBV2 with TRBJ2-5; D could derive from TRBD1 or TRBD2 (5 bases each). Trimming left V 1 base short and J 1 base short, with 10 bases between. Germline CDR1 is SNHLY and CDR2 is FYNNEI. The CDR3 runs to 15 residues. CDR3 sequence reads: CASSEGGRTQETQYF. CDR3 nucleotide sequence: TGTGCCAGCAGTGAAGGGGGACGGACCCAAGAGACCCAGTACTTC.

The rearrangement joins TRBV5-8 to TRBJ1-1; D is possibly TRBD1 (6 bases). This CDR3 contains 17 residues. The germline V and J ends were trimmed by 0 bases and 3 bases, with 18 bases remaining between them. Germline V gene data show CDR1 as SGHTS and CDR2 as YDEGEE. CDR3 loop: CASSLVSAREGDTEAFF. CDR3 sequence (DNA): TGTGCCAGCAGCTTGGTGTCGGCCAGGGAGGGGGACACTGAAGCTTTCTTT.

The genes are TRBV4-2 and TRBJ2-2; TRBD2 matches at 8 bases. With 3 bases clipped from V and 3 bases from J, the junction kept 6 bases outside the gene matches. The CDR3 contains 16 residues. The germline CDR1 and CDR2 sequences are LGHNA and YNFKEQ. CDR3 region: CASSQGSGMYTGELFF. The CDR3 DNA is TGTGCCAGCAGCCAGGGTAGCGGGATGTACACCGGGGAGCTGTTTTTT.